This entry is about one TCR beta chain. Recovered Cohort 3 donors showed two negative PCRs, clearance, or symptom resolution. This sample is part of a study of blood T cell repertoires in COVID-19. Study-wide context: The United States, Italy and Spain provided the acute and convalescent COVID-19 samples.

Trimming pared 8 bases from V and 0 bases from J, leaving 12 bases between. CDR1 is MNHEY and CDR2 is SMNVEV in the germline V gene (reference sequence). This CDR3 region has 14 residues. Here immunoSEQ multiplex PCR was the method, and the copy in TCRdb shows in-frame clones only, minus some. Of 150,000 to 200,000 clones listed, approximately 82% were seen once; the top ten hold around 15%. V gene TRBV27 combines with J gene TRBJ2-3; the D is unclear. Sequenced material: PBMCs or T cells enriched from blood (not recorded which). This clonotype was sampled from a woman aged 45-65 years who had recovered from COVID-19. The CDR3 DNA reads as TGTGCCAGCGCCTCGAGCCTAAGCACAGATACGCAGTATTTT. The encoded protein is CASASSLSTDTQYF.